The following is a TCR beta chain sequence with its context. The CDR3 covers 14 residues. With V trimmed by 0 bases and J by 7 bases, 5 bases remained unmatched. The germline gives CDR1 MNHEY, CDR2 SVGEGT. The entry originates in a study of T cell responses to AZD1222 COVID-19 vaccine. The repertoire was sequenced with immunoSEQ multiplex PCR; TCRdb's copy has only in-frame clones and lacks some. This repertoire shows more than 85,000 clones, roughly 87% found once; its top ten account for 5%. The V call is TRBV6-2 or TRBV6-3, the J call TRBJ2-5; 7 nucleotides match TRBD2. This specimen consisted of peripheral blood, obtained on day 0 of AZD1222 vaccination. The sequence was collected from an adult in good health. The CDR3 sequence: CASSYSTGRGTQYF. CDR3 in DNA: TGTGCCAGCAGTTACTCGACGGGGAGGGGGACCCAGTACTTC.